What follows is one TCR beta chain and its context. The source of the sample is a study of shared clonotypes between healthy human individuals. For the study at large: Donor ages ranged 18 to 49 years: a couple of women, a few men.

The table came from immunoSEQ multiplex PCR; TCRdb's copy has only in-frame clones and leaves some out. Among more than 450,000 clones, 70% to 80% were seen once, and the ten largest hold around 13%. This receptor was taken from a middle-aged woman in good health. Some clones in this sample may be carry-over from other donors' samples. The specimen was PBMCs.

For the CDR3, the DNA is TGTGCCAGCAGCTCAGGAACAGGCCTCTCCTACGAGCAGTACTTC. Protein product: CASSSGTGLSYEQYF. The rearrangement links TRBV5-4 to TRBJ2-7; D might be TRBD1 (5 bases). Germline assignment: CDR1 SGHNT and CDR2 YYREEE (reference sequence). V dropped 3 bases and J dropped 0 bases, with 13 bases sitting between them. The CDR3 sequence is 15 residues long.